Given below is one T cell receptor beta chain in context. Its target is unknown. TCRdb redid the calling of the reads with MiXCR, one entry per CDR3 protein. The profile shows some 940,000 distinct CDR3 sequences, 30% to 40% of them singletons. This record belongs to a study of T cell repertoires in cytomegalovirus infection. As for the study in general: CMV epitopes that were recently identified and HLA-C-restricted were used alongside well-studied HLA-B-restricted ones. It was the public TCR beta signatures that indicated both CMV infection and matching HLA type. Whole-study findings and limits: In two of eight donors, the top clonotype was HLA-C-restricted CMV-specific. Cumulated frequencies of public TCR beta families served to identify carriers of CMV plus the relevant HLA.

The CDR3 loop spans 13 amino acids. Trimming shortened V by 1 base and J by 8 bases, and 10 bases separated the two germline ends. Germline-derived CDR1 and CDR2 are MDHEN and SYDVKM. The sample consisted of cultured CD8+ T cells from PBMCs, taken from culture after CMV antigen stimulation. This sequence joins TRBV28 and TRBJ2-3; no reliable D call. This clonotype originated in a human donor in good health (CMV status not recorded). Some clones in this sample may be carry-over from other donors' samples. CDR3 nucleotide sequence: TGTGCCAGCAGTTTATTGGCCTCGGGTACGCAGTATTTT. Its protein product is CASSLLASGTQYF.